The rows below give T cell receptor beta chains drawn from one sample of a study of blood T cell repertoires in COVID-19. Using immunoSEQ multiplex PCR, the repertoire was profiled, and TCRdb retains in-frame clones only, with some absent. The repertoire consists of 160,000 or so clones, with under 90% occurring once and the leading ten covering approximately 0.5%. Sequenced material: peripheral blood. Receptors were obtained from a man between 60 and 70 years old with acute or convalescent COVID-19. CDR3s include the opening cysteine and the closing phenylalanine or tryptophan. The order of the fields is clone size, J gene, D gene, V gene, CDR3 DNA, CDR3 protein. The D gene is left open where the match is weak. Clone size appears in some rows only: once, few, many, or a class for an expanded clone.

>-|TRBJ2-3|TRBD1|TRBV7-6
TGTGCCAGCAGCTCGACAGGGGGCGCTTCAAGCAGGACAGATACGCAGTATTTT
CASSSTGGASSRTDTQYF
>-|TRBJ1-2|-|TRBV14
TGTGCCAGCAGCCAAGTGACAACCGGTGGCTACACCTTC
CASSQVTTGGYTF
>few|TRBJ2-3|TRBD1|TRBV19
TGTGCCAGTAGGAACCCGGGGACAGGGCGCACAGATACGCAGTATTTT
CASRNPGTGRTDTQYF
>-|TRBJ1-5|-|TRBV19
TGTGCCAGTAGTTTTCAGGGATCCGGCAATCAGCCCCAGCATTTT
CASSFQGSGNQPQHF
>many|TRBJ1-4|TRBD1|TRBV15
TGTGCCACCGGGGACAGGGCAAGGGCTAATGAAAAACTGTTTTTT
CATGDRARANEKLFF
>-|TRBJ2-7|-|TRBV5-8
TGTGCCAGCAGCTTCCCCCACAGGGCCTACGAGCAGTACTTC
CASSFPHRAYEQYF
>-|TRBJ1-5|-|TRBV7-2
TGTGCCAGCAGCTTAGCCTATATTGACAGCTATCAGCCCCAGCATTTT
CASSLAYIDSYQPQHF
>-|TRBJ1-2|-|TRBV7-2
TGTGCCAGCAGCTTATCCGCGGCCGCTAACTATGGCTACACCTTC
CASSLSAAANYGYTF
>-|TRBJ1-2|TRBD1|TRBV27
TGTGCCAGCAGTTTAGACAGGGACTATGGCTACACCTTC
CASSLDRDYGYTF
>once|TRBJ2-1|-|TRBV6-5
TGTGCCAGCAAACCCACGGACAGTACCTACAATGAGCAGTTCTTC
CASKPTDSTYNEQFF
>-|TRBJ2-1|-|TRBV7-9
TGTGCCAGCAGCCAACGGGATCGTGAGCAGTTCTTC
CASSQRDREQFF
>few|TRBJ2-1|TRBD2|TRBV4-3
TGCGCCAGCAGCCAAGATAAGGGACTATACAATGAGCAGTTCTTC
CASSQDKGLYNEQFF
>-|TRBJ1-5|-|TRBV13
TGTGCCAGCAGCTTAGATCCCTCTCAGCCCCAGCATTTT
CASSLDPSQPQHF
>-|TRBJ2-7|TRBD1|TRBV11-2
TGTGCCAGCAGCTCGAGGACCGGGACAGGGGGCGGCTACGAGCAGTACTTC
CASSSRTGTGGGYEQYF
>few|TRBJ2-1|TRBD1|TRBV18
TGTGCCAGCTCACCAGGGGGACAGGGGGCCACTGAGCAGTTCTTC
CASSPGGQGATEQFF
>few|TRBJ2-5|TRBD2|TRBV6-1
TGTGCCAGCAGTGAACTAGCGGGGGGGCAAGAGACCCAGTACTTC
CASSELAGGQETQYF
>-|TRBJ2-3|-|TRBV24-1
TGTGCCACCTCGCCGGGGTCAGATACGCAGTATTTT
CATSPGSDTQYF
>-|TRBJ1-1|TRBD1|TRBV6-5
TGTGCCAGCAGTTCCCCCCCGACAGGGGGGAACACTGAAGCTTTCTTT
CASSSPPTGGNTEAFF
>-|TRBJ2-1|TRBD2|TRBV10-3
TGTGCCATCCTGACAACGGGACTAGCGGGGGGAATGTCCTACAATGAGCAGTTCTTC
CAILTTGLAGGMSYNEQFF
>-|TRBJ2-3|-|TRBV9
TGTGCCAGCAGCGCACCGGAGGATACAGATACGCAGTATTTT
CASSAPEDTDTQYF
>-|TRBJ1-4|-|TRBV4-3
TGCGCCAGCAGCCTTGATCACCCGGGTGAAAAACTGTTTTTT
CASSLDHPGEKLFF
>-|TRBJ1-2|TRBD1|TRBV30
TGTGCCTGGAGGGGGACAGGGAGGTACTATGGCTACACCTTC
CAWRGTGRYYGYTF
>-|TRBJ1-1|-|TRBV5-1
TGCGCCAGCAGCGCAGGTCCACAGGGTACGAACACTGAAGCTTTCTTT
CASSAGPQGTNTEAFF
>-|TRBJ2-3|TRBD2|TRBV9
TGTGCCAGCAGCCCAAGCGGGGTGGGGACAGATACGCAGTATTTT
CASSPSGVGTDTQYF
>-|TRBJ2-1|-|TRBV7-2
TGTGCCAGCAGCTTAAGAAGGGGGTACAATGAGCAGTTCTTC
CASSLRRGYNEQFF
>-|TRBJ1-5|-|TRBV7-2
TGTGCCAGCAGCCAGGGAGGATCACAGCCCCAGCATTTT
CASSQGGSQPQHF
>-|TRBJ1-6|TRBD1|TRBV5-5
TGTGCCAGCAGCCCGCGGGACAGCTTCTATAATTCACCCCTCCACTTT
CASSPRDSFYNSPLHF
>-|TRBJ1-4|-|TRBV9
TGTGCCAGCAGCGTAGAGGAGAGGCGAACTAATGAAAAACTGTTTTTT
CASSVEERRTNEKLFF
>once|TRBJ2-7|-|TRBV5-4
TGTGCCAGCAGCCAGGACAAAAGCTCCTACGAGCAGTACTTC
CASSQDKSSYEQYF
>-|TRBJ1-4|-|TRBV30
TGTGCCTGGAGAAGAGGGTATAATGAAAAACTGTTTTTT
CAWRRGYNEKLFF
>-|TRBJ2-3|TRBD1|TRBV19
TGTGCCACGGGACAGGGGGATCGAGATACGCAGTATTTT
CATGQGDRDTQYF